This passage covers 4 T cell receptor beta chains from one sample sequenced in a study of blood T cell repertoires in COVID-19. Repertoires were generated with immunoSEQ multiplex PCR, while TCRdb's copy carries only in-frame clones and drops some. The table lists tens of thousands of clones, almost 85% of them singletons. The material sequenced was peripheral blood. All receptors derive from a man between 65 and 85 years old with acute or convalescent COVID-19.

The V call is TRBV6-5, the J call TRBJ1-1; D may be TRBD1 (5 bases). V was cut by 8 bases and J by 0 bases, with 10 bases left in between. The V gene's germline CDR1 is MNHEY and CDR2 SVGAGI. The CDR3 is 13 residues long. Here the CDR3 reads CASGDRMNTEAFF. The CDR3, as DNA: TGTGCCAGCGGAGACAGAATGAACACTGAAGCTTTCTTT.

The V call is TRBV27, the J call TRBJ2-7; 7 bases map to TRBD1. The CDR3 has 17 amino acids. V shed 2 bases, J shed 2 bases, and the junction held 12 bases outside the gene matches. Germline values: CDR1 MNHEY, CDR2 SMNVEV (reference sequence). CDR3 sequence: CASSLKLDRVGAYEQYF. The CDR3 nucleotides are TGTGCCAGCAGTTTAAAGCTAGACAGGGTGGGGGCCTACGAGCAGTACTTC.

The chain recombines TRBV7-9 with TRBJ2-5, with 12 bases aligning to TRBD1. Germline-derived CDR1 and CDR2 are SEHNR and FQNEAQ (reference sequence). Trimming removed 11 bases from V and 4 bases from J; junction bases left unmatched: 5. This CDR3 region has 13 residues. This chain's CDR3 is CAGDRGLGETQYF. The CDR3 nucleotides are TGTGCCGGGGACAGGGGGCTGGGAGAGACCCAGTACTTC.

The V and J genes are TRBV3-1 (or the pseudogene TRBV3-2) and TRBJ1-2, with 8 bases matching TRBD1. The V gene end was trimmed by 3 bases and the J gene end by 6 bases; junction bases not matched to a gene: 9. CDR1 and CDR2 from the germline V gene are LGHDT and YNNKEL (reference sequence). The CDR3 has 15 residues. CDR3 residues: CASSHTRTGLNGYTF. CDR3 DNA sequence: TGTGCCAGCAGCCATACCCGGACAGGGTTAAATGGCTACACCTTC.